These 15 T cell receptor beta chains were all obtained from the same sample, sequenced in a study of monozygotic twins with cystic fibrosis. Repertoires were generated with immunoSEQ multiplex PCR, while TCRdb's copy carries only in-frame clones and drops some. The sample includes under 40,000 clones, 90% to 98% seen only once; the top ten take more than 0.15%. The specimen was blood. The receptors derive from a girl under 10 years old with cystic fibrosis.

The CDR3 here is CATSRAAHRADYGYTF. CDR3 in DNA: TGTGCCACCAGCAGAGCGGCCCACAGGGCTGACTATGGCTACACCTTC. The chain has TRBV15 and TRBJ1-2, with a tentative D call TRBD1 (6 bases). CDR1 and CDR2 (germline): LNHNV, YYDKDF (reference sequence). This CDR3 comprises 16 residues. Between the trimmed V and J ends, which lost 1 base and 3 bases, there was a span of 15 bases.

The chain joins TRBV30 to TRBJ2-1; 8 bases map to TRBD1. Germline assignment: CDR1 GTSNPN and CDR2 SVGIG (reference sequence). The CDR3 runs 14 residues. V dropped 4 bases and J dropped 1; count of bases not matched to a gene: 3. CDR3 in DNA: TGTGCCTGGATGGACAGGGCATCCTACAATGAGCAGTTCTTC. Amino acids: CAWMDRASYNEQFF.

The chain carries TRBV29-1 and TRBJ1-2; D gene ambiguous. The germline V gene has CDR1 SQVTM and CDR2 ANQGSEA. The CDR3 consists of 13 residues. The germline V and J ends were trimmed by 3 bases and 3 bases, with 11 bases remaining between them. CDR3 residues: CSVDTGFYYGYTF. The CDR3 coding sequence is TGCAGCGTTGATACCGGGTTCTACTATGGCTACACCTTC.

The gene calls are TRBV29-1 and TRBJ2-1; 8 positions match TRBD2. The V and J ends lost 7 bases and 4 bases, in that order; junction bases with no gene match: 6. This CDR3 region has 13 residues. Germline CDR1 SQVTM, CDR2 ANQGSEA. CDR3 region: CSGRLATYNEQFF. The CDR3 DNA is TGCAGCGGCCGACTAGCGACGTACAATGAGCAGTTCTTC.

This clone was counted only a few times. This rearrangement joins TRBV19 to TRBJ2-7, with a possible D match to TRBD1 (5 bases). The V end was cut by 3 bases, the J end by 2 bases, with 11 bases between. CDR1 is LNHDA, CDR2 SQIVND, per germline (reference sequence). The CDR3 sequence is 14 residues long. CDR3 nucleotides: TGTGCCAGTAGTATGGGGCCAGGGACCTACGAGCAGTACTTC. Protein: CASSMGPGTYEQYF.

CDR3 loop: CASRQTGGRYGYTF. The CDR3, as DNA: TGCGCCAGCAGGCAAACAGGGGGCCGCTATGGCTACACCTTC. The V call is TRBV5-1, the J call TRBJ1-2; 9 nucleotides line up with TRBD1. Germline V lookup: CDR1 SGHRS, CDR2 YFSETQ. The length of the CDR3 is 14 residues. The junction had 6 bases not matched to a gene; V was cut back by 5 bases and J by 4 bases.

The chain employs TRBV11-1 and TRBJ2-7; the D gene is possibly TRBD2 (6 bases). Germline CDR1 and CDR2: SGHAT and FQDESV (reference sequence). The length of the CDR3 is 15 residues. The V end lost 8 bases, the J end lost 2 bases, and 19 bases lay between the germline ends. The CDR3 DNA sequence: TGTGCCAGCGGATTAGCGGTAGGAACCCCCTACGAGCAGTACTTC. Its translation: CASGLAVGTPYEQYF.

This chain connects TRBV5-1 to TRBJ2-7; D remains unclear. CDR3 size: 15 residues. Deletions cut 3 bases from V and 0 bases from J, with 13 bases between. The germline V gene encodes CDR1 SGHRS and CDR2 YFSETQ. The chain's CDR3 is CASSSWGLSSYEQYF. For the CDR3, the DNA is TGCGCCAGCAGCTCCTGGGGTCTGAGCTCCTACGAGCAGTACTTC.

This chain links TRBV5-4 with TRBJ1-1; 10 nucleotides line up with TRBD1. The junction had 5 bases not matched to a gene; V was cut back by 5 bases and J by 4 bases. The CDR3 is made up of 14 amino acids. Germline values: CDR1 SGHNT, CDR2 YYREEE (reference sequence). CDR3: CASRSGQGFTEAFF. For the CDR3, the DNA is TGTGCCAGCAGATCGGGACAGGGGTTCACTGAAGCTTTCTTT.

The J gene is TRBJ2-5, the V gene TRBV7-9; D ambiguous. CDR1 SEHNR and CDR2 FQNEAQ come from the germline V gene (reference sequence). This CDR3 is 15 amino acids long. The V and J ends lost 5 bases and 1 base respectively, with 14 bases between them. The CDR3 DNA is TGTGCCAGCAGCCGGTTTTTGGCGGTCCAAGAGACCCAGTACTTC. Residues: CASSRFLAVQETQYF. The full variable domain, rest sourced from reference TRBV7-9 and TRBJ2-5, is DTGVSQNPRHKITKRGQNVTFRCDPISEHNRLYWYRQTLGQGPEFLTYFQNEAQLEKSRLLSDRFSAERPKGSFSTLEIQRTEQGDSAMYLCASSRFLAVQETQYFGPGTRLLVL.

V usage is TRBV5-4 and J usage is TRBJ2-5; D uncertain. The CDR3 is 14 amino acids. Deletions cut 2 bases from V and 5 bases from J, with 13 bases between. CDR1 and CDR2 from the germline V gene are SGHNT and YYREEE (reference sequence). The CDR3 region has the DNA TGTGCCAGCAGCTTCCTAGGTCTGGCGGAGACCCAGTACTTC. Translated, it gives CASSFLGLAETQYF.

This chain links TRBV5-4 with TRBJ2-2, with 7 bases lining up with TRBD1. Germline V CDR1 and CDR2: SGHNT, YYREEE (reference sequence). The trim removed 4 bases at V and 4 bases at J, leaving 10 bases unmatched. The CDR3 is 16 amino acids. The CDR3 nucleotides read TGTGCCAGCAGCACATTGACAGGGTCAGGCACCGGGGAGCTGTTTTTT. Translated: CASSTLTGSGTGELFF.

The chain combines TRBV5-5 with TRBJ2-7, with 10 bases identical to TRBD2. Losses at the gene ends were 3 bases for V and 5 bases for J; bases not matched to a gene: 8. CDR3 length: 15 amino acids. From germline, CDR1 is SGHKS and CDR2 YYEKEE (reference sequence). DNA for the CDR3: TGTGCCAGCAGCTCCAGCGGGAGGGCTAACGACGAGCAGTACTTC. This gives the protein CASSSSGRANDEQYF.

The CDR3, as DNA: TGTGCCAGCTCACCGGTTTGGTCTAGTGGTTCTGAGCAGTTCTTC. Translated, it gives CASSPVWSSGSEQFF. The chain is built from TRBV18 and TRBJ2-1, with D hard to call. V shed 3 bases and J shed 9 bases, with 18 bases lying between them. There are 15 residues in the CDR3. In germline, CDR1 is KGHSH, CDR2 LQKENI.

V is TRBV28 and J is TRBJ1-1; D gene unclear. Trimming removed 5 bases from V and 6 bases from J, with 10 bases in between. This CDR3 contains 12 residues. The germline V gene has CDR1 MDHEN and CDR2 SYDVKM. The CDR3 loop is CASSREVPEAFF. CDR3 bases: TGTGCCAGCAGTCGGGAAGTCCCTGAAGCTTTCTTT.